The clone carrying this T cell receptor beta chain was seen more than once but under ten times. A much more abundant neighbour one base away suggests this may be a read error. This sample was taken from a study of beta chain features in type 1 diabetes. All of the isolated RNA was reverse transcribed, so expressed TCRB transcripts were sequenced. Here immunoSEQ multiplex PCR was the method, and the copy in TCRdb shows in-frame clones only, minus some. Found here are around 500,000 clones, about an eighth of them singletons; the top ten hold roughly 0.046%. The CDR3 has 11 residues. Germline V gives CDR1 SGHNT, CDR2 YYREEE (reference sequence). Trimming took 0 bases from V and 5 from J, leaving 1 base between them.

This chain connects TRBV5-4 to TRBJ2-3; D call uncertain. The receptor was derived from a woman between 18 and 29 years old in good health. Sequenced sample: naive CD4+ T cells from blood. Written as DNA, the CDR3 is TGTGCCAGCAGCTTGGGAGATACGCAGTATTTT. It specifies CASSLGDTQYF.